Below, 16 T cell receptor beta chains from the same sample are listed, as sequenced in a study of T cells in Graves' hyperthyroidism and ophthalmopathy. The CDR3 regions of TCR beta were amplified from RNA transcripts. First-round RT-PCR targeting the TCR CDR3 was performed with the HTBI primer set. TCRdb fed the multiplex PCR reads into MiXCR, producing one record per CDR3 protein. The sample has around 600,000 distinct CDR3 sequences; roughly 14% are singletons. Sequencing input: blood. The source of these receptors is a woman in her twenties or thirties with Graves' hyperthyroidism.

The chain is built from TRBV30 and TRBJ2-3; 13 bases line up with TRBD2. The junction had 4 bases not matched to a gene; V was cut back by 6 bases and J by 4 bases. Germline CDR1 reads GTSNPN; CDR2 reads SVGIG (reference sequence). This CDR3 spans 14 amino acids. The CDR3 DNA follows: TGTGCCTGTCGGACTAGCGGGAGCCCAGATACGCAGTATTTT. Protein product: CACRTSGSPDTQYF.

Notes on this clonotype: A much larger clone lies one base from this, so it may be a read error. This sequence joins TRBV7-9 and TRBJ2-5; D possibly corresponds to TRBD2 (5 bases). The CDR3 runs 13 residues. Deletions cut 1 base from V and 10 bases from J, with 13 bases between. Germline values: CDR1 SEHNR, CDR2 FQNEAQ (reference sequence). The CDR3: CASSLEVVGVQYF. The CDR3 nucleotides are TGTGCCAGCAGCTTAGAGGTCGTCGGGGTCCAGTACTTC.

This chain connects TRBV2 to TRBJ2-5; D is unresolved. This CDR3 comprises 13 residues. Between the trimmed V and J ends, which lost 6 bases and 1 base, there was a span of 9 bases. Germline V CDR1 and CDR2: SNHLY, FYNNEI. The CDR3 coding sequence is TGTGCCAGCAGCCCGCACTCCCAAGAGACCCAGTACTTC. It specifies CASSPHSQETQYF.

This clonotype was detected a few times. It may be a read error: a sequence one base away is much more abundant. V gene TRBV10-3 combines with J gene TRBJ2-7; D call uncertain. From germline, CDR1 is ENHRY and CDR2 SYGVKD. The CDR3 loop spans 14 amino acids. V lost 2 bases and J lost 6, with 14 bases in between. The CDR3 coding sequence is TGTGCCATCAGTGAGCCGATCGGTAGGGCCGAGCAGTACTTC. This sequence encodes CAISEPIGRAEQYF.

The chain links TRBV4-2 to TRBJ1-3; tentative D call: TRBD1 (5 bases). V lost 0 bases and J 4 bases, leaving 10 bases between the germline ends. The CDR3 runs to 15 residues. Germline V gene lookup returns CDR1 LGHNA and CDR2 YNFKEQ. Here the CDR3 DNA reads TGTGCCAGCAGCCAAGAGTACAGACAGGGAAACACCATATATTTT. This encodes CASSQEYRQGNTIYF.

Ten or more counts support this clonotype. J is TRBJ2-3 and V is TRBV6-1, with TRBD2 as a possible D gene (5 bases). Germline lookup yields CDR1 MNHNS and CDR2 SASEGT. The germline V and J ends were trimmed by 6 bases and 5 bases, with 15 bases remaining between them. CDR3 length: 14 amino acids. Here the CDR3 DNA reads TGTGCCAGCAGCCCCGGAGGAAGTGAAGATACGCAGTATTTT. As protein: CASSPGGSEDTQYF.

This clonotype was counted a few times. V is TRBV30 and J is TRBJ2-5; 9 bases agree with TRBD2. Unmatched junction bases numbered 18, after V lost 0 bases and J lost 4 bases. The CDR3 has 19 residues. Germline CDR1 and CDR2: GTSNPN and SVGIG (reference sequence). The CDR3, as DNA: TGTGCCTGGAGTGTTGGCGTCTCTGGCTATGGCGGGAGGGGAGAGACCCAGTACTTC. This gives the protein CAWSVGVSGYGGRGETQYF.

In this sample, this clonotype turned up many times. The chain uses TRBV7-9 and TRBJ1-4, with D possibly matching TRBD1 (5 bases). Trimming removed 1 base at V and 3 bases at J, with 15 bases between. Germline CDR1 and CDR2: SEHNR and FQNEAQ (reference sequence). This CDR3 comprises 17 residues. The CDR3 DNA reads TGTGCCAGCAGCTTAGGCCCATACAGGCAAGCTAATGAAAAACTGTTTTTT. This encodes CASSLGPYRQANEKLFF.

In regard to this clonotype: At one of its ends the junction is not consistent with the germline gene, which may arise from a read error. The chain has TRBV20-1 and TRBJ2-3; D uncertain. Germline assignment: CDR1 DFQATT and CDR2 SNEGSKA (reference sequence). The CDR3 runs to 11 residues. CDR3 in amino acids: CSAGIPDTQYF. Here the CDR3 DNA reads TGCAGTGCTGGAATCCCAGACACGCAGTATTTT.

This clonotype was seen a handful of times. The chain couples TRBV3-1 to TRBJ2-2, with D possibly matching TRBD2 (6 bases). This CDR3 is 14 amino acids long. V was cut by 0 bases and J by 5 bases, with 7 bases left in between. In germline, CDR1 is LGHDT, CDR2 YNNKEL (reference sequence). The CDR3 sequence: CASSQDAGTGELFF. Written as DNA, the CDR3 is TGTGCCAGCAGCCAAGATGCGGGAACCGGGGAGCTGTTTTTT.

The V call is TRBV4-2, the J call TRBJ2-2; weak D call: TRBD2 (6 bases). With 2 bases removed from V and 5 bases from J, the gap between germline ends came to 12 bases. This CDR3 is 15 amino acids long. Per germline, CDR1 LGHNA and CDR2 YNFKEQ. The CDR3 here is CASSQSISGTGELFF. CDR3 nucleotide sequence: TGTGCCAGCAGCCAATCTATTAGCGGAACCGGGGAGCTGTTTTTT.

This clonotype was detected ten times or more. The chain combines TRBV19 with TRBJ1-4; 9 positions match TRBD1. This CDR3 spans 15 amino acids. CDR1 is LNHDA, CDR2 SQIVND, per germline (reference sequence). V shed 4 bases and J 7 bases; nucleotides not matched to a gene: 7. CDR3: CASSTTGGAGEKLFF. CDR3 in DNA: TGTGCCAGTAGTACTACAGGGGGCGCCGGTGAAAAACTGTTTTTT.

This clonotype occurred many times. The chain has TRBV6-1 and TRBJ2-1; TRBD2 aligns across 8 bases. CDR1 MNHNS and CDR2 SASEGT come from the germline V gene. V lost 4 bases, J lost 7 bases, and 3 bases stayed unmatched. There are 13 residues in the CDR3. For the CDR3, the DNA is TGTGCCAGCAGTGGACTAGCGTGGAATGAGCAGTTCTTC. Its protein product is CASSGLAWNEQFF.

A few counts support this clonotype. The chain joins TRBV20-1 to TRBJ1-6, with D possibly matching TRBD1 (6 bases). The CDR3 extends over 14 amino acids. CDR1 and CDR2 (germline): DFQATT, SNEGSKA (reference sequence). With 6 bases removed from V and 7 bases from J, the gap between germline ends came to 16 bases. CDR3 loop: CSAQVGGENSPLHF. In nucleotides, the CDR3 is TGCAGTGCACAGGTGGGGGGCGAGAATTCACCCCTCCACTTT.

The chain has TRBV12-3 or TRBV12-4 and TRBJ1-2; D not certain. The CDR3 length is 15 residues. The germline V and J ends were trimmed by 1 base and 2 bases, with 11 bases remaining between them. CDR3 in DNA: TGTGCCAGCAGTTTAGGGCGGGTAGTAAACTATGGCTACACCTTC. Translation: CASSLGRVVNYGYTF.

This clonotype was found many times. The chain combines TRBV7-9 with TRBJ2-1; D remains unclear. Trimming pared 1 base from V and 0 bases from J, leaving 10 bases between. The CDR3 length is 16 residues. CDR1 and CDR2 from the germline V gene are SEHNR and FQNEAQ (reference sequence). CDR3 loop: CASSLVPRYSYNEQFF. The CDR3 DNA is TGTGCCAGCAGCTTAGTCCCTAGGTACTCCTACAATGAGCAGTTCTTC.